This TCR beta chain was sequenced for a study of blood T cell repertoires in COVID-19. Study context: Some COVID-19 samples were acute and others convalescent; all came from the United States, Italy and Spain. PBMCs, B-cell-depleted T cells, or T cells provided the cDNA or gDNA that made up the material.

Source study methods: Reference gene primer amplification in the assay estimated nucleated cell counts. Sequencing used immunoSEQ multiplex PCR; TCRdb keeps in-frame clones, though not all of them. V, J and clone size were drawn from that table, and D and trimming were deduced from the DNA. The sample records tens of thousands of clones, roughly 90% being singletons. Germline V lookup: CDR1 MGHRA, CDR2 YSYEKL. The CDR3 sequence is 15 residues long. V was shortened by 1 base and J by 6 bases, with 15 bases between the two germline ends. The chain links TRBV4-1 to TRBJ1-1, with D perhaps TRBD1 (6 bases). This TCR came from a man aged 45-65 years with acute or convalescent COVID-19. Sequenced sample: peripheral blood. The CDR3 spells CASSQVGAEPPEAFF. The CDR3, as DNA: TGCGCCAGCAGCCAAGTGGGGGCAGAACCACCTGAAGCTTTCTTT.